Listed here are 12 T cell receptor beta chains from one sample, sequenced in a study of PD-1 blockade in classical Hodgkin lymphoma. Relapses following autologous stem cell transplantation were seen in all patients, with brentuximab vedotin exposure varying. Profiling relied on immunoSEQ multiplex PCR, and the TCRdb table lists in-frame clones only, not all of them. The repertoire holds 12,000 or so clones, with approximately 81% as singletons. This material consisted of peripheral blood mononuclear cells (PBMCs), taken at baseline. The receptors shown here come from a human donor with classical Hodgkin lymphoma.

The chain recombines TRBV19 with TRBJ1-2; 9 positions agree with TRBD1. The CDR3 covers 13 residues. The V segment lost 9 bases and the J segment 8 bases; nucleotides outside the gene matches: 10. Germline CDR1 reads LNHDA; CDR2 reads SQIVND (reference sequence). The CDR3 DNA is TGTGCCAGCCGTAAACAGGGGGCAGACGGCTACACCTTC. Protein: CASRKQGADGYTF.

The CDR3 DNA follows: TGTGCCAGCTCACCAGCTAGCGGGAGCCGAGGGCCAGAGACCCAGTACTTC. Amino acid sequence: CASSPASGSRGPETQYF. This chain joins TRBV18 and TRBJ2-5; 10 bases are shared with TRBD2. This CDR3 comprises 17 residues. The V segment lost 2 bases and the J segment 4 bases; nucleotides outside the gene matches: 10. In germline, CDR1 is KGHSH, CDR2 LQKENI.

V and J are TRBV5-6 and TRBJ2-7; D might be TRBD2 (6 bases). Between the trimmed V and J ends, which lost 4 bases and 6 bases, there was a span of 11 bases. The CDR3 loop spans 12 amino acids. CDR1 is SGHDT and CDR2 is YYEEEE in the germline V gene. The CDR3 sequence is CASSGAGGEQYF. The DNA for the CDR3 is TGTGCCAGCAGCGGCGCCGGGGGCGAGCAGTACTTC.

The CDR3 bases are TGTGCCAGTAGTTCCCCCCGGACTAGCGGGGGGGCGTTTGTTGACACCGGGGAGCTGTTTTTT. It codes for CASSSPRTSGGAFVDTGELFF. The chain links TRBV19 to TRBJ2-2; 15 bases fit TRBD2. Germline-derived CDR1 and CDR2 are LNHDA and SQIVND (reference sequence). The junction had 16 bases not matched to a gene; V was cut back by 5 bases and J by 3 bases. The CDR3 consists of 21 residues.

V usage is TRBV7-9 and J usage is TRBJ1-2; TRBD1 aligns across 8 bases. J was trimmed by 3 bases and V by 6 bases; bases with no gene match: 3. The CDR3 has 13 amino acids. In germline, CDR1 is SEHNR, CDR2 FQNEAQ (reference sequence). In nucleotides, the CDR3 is TGTGCCAGCAGTCCAGGGGGCCACTATGGCTACACCTTC. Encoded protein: CASSPGGHYGYTF.

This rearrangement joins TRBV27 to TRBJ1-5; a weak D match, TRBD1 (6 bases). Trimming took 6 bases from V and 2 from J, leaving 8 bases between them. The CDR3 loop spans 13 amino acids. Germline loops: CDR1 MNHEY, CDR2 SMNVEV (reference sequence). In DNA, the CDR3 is TGTGCCAGCAGGTCAGGGGGCAATCAGCCCCAGCATTTT. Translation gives CASRSGGNQPQHF.

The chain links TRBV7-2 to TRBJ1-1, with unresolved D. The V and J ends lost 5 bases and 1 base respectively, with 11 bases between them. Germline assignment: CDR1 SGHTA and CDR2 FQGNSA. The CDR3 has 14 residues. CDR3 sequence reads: CASSTSDGNTEAFF. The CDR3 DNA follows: TGTGCCAGCAGCACTTCAGACGGGAACACTGAAGCTTTCTTT.

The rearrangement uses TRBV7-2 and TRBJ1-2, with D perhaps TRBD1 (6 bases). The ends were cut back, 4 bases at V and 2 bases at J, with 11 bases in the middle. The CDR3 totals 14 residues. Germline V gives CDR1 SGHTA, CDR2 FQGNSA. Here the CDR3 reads CASSSGTGNYGYTF. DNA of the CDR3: TGTGCCAGCAGCTCCGGTACAGGGAACTATGGCTACACCTTC.

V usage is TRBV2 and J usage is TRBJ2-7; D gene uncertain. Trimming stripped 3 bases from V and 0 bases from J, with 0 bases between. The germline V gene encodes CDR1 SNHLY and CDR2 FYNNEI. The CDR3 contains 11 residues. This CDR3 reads CASSDSYEQYF. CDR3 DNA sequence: TGTGCCAGCAGTGACTCCTACGAGCAGTACTTC. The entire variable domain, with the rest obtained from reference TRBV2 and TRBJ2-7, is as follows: EPEVTQTPSHQVTQMGQEVILRCVPISNHLYFYWYRQILGQKVEFLVSFYNNEISEKSEIFDDQFSVERPDGSNFTLKIRSTKLEDSAMYFCASSDSYEQYFGPGTRLTVT.

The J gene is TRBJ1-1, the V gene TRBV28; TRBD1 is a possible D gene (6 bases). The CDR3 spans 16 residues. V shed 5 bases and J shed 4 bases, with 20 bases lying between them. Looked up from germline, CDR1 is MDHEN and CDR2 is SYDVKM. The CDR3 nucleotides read TGTGCCAGCAGTCGGGGGGACCAGACAGGTCTCACTGAAGCTTTCTTT. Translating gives CASSRGDQTGLTEAFF.

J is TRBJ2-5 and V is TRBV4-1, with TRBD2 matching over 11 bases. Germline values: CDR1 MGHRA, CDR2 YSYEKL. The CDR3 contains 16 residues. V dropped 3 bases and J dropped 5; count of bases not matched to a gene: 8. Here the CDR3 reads CASSQGHSGGVETQYF. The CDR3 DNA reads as TGCGCCAGCAGCCAGGGCCATAGCGGGGGGGTGGAGACCCAGTACTTC.

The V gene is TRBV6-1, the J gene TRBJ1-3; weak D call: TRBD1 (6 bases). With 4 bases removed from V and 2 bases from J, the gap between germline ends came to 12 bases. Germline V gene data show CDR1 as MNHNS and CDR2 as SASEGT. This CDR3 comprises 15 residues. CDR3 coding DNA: TGTGCCAGCAGTGCCCAACAGGGCCCTGGAAACACCATATATTTT. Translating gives CASSAQQGPGNTIYF.